This T cell receptor (beta chain) was captured by sequencing in a study of T-cell reconstitution after alpha-beta-depleted transplantation in children. Study-wide points: Reportedly, only several hundred clones from non-depleted graft cells drove alpha-beta T-cell counts at about two months. Elevated TCRbeta diversity at day 60 was traced, in some patients, to surviving recipient T cells and thymic progenitors.

Using unique molecular identifiers, the investigators prepared the TCRbeta library. TCRdb fed the PCR reads into MiXCR, producing one record per CDR3 protein. The sample lists 440,000 or so distinct CDR3 sequences, 43% occurring once. In germline, CDR1 is MDHEN, CDR2 SYDVKM. CDR3 size: 15 residues. Trimming took off 6 bases at V and 0 bases at J, with 12 bases between the two ends. Of note for this clonotype: Its specificity is unknown.

This sample comprised PBMCs, obtained before TCRalphabeta/CD19-depleted stem cell transplant. The V call is TRBV28, the J call TRBJ2-1; a weak D match, TRBD1 (6 bases). The TCR sequence derives from a girl aged 2 to 10 with aplastic anemia, due to receive a stem cell transplant. In DNA form, the CDR3 reads TGTGCCAGCAGGGGAACAGGGACCTCCTACAATGAGCAGTTCTTC. The encoded protein is CASRGTGTSYNEQFF.